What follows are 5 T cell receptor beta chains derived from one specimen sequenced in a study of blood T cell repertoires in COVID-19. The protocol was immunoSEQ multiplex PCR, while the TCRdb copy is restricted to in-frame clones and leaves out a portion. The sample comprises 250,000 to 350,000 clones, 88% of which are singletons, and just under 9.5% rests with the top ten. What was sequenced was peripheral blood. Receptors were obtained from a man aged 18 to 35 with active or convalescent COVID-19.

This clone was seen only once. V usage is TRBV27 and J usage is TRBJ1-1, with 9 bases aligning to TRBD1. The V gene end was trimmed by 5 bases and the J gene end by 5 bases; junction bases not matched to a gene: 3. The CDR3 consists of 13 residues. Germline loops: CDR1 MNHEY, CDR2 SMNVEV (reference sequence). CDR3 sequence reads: CASSLTGGTEAFF. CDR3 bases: TGTGCCAGCAGTCTGACAGGGGGAACTGAAGCTTTCTTT.

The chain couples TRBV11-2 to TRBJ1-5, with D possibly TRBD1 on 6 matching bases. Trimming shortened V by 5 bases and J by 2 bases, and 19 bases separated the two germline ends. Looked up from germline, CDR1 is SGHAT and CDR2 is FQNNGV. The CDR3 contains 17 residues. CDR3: CASSPQGMRGGNQPQHF. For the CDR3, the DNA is TGTGCCAGCAGCCCCCAGGGGATGCGGGGGGGCAATCAGCCCCAGCATTTT. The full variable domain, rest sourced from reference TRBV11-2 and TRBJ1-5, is EAGVAQSPRYKIIEKRQSVAFWCNPISGHATLYWYQQILGQGPKLLIQFQNNGVVDDSQLPKDRFSAERLKGVDSTLKIQPAKLEDSAVYLCASSPQGMRGGNQPQHFGDGTRLSIL.

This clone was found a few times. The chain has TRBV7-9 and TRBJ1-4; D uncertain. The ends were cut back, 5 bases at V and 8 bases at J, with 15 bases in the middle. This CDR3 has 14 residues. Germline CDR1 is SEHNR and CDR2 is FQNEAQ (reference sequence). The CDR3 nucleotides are TGTGCCAGCAGCACCCTCATCTCCGGGGAAAAACTGTTTTTT. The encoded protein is CASSTLISGEKLFF.

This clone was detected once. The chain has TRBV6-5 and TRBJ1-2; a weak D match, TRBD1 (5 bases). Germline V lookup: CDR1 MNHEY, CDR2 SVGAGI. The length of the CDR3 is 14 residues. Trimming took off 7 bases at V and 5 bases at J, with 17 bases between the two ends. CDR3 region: CASTDTQGFYGYTF. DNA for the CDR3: TGTGCCAGCACCGACACCCAGGGATTTTATGGCTACACCTTC.

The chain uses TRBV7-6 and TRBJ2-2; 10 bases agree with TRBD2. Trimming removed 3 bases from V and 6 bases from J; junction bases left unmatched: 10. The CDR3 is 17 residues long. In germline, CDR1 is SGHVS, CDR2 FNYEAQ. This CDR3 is CASSFIITSGVSGELFF. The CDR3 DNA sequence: TGTGCCAGCAGCTTCATCATAACTAGCGGGGTATCCGGGGAGCTGTTTTTT.